The clone carrying this T cell receptor (beta chain) has just a few counts. This specimen comes from a study of response to subunit inactivated influenza vaccine. This CDR3 comprises 16 residues. Germline V gene lookup returns CDR1 SGHTA and CDR2 FQGNSA. The trim removed 4 bases at V and 4 bases at J, leaving 7 bases unmatched. TCRdb reprocessed the RT-PCR reads with MiXCR, giving one entry per CDR3 protein. Of hundreds of thousands of distinct CDR3 sequences in the sample, around 11% were seen once. These data were also filed under a second study, of T cells expressing NK-cell markers. That report adds: cDNA encoding TCR beta was synthesized via 5'RACE template switching incorporating UMIs. Restriction of sorting to alpha-beta TCR T cells was accomplished in several experiments using an anti-gamma-delta TCR antibody.

The clonotype originates from a man over 45 who received an inactivated influenza vaccine. The specimen comprised PBMCs from blood, sampled on the day of vaccination. The gene calls are TRBV7-2 and TRBJ2-2; 9 nucleotides line up with TRBD1. The CDR3 reads CASSSRTGVFTGELFF. The DNA for the CDR3 is TGTGCCAGCAGCTCGCGGACAGGGGTATTCACCGGGGAGCTGTTTTTT.